This TCR beta chain originates from a study of blood T cell repertoires in COVID-19. Study in general: Specimens from acute and convalescent COVID-19 originated in the United States, Italy and Spain. T cells, B-cell-depleted T cells, or PBMCs provided the cDNA or gDNA that served as material.

This CDR3 comprises 16 residues. V lost 5 bases, J lost 6 bases, and 21 bases lay in between. The V gene's germline CDR1 is MNHEY and CDR2 SMNVEV (reference sequence). Authors' analysis steps: Nucleated cell counts were estimated from reference gene primer amplification. The table came from immunoSEQ multiplex PCR; TCRdb's copy has only in-frame clones and leaves some out. Clone size and the V and J calls come from that table; the DNA yielded D and trimming. In the table there are roughly 200,000 clones, about 77% of which are singletons. The chain carries TRBV27 and TRBJ2-3, with a weak D call TRBD1 (6 bases). The sequencing input was peripheral blood. This TCR was recovered from an elderly woman with active or convalescent COVID-19. The CDR3 DNA is TGTGCCAGCAGTCGTGCAGGGGTAAATTTGGGGGATACGCAGTATTTT. Translation gives CASSRAGVNLGDTQYF.